The TCR beta chain described here comes from a study of T cells in tuberculosis. Germline lookup yields CDR1 SGHNT and CDR2 YENEEA. The CDR3 runs 11 residues. J was trimmed by 7 bases and V by 4 bases; bases with no gene match: 0. Study-level points and caveats: Some low-affinity tetramer-binding T cells may be absent from this sample.

Sorting used thawed, overnight-rested PBMC stained with anti-CD3, a viability dye and GMM-loaded CD1B tetramer. CD1B tetramers were loaded with Rhodococcus equi-derived C32 glucose monomycolate. PBMC for tetramer sorting were first depleted of CD14-expressing monocytes. Sequencing of TCR-alpha and TCR-beta chains was unpaired. Generated by immunoSEQ multiplex PCR, the TCRdb table keeps only in-frame clones and is missing some. Of some 60,000 clones in the sample, about 76% are singletons; the top ten hold about 13%. The chain is built from TRBV11-3 and TRBJ2-5, with 7 bases lining up with TRBD2. This clonotype was sampled from an adult woman with latent tuberculosis. The specimen sequenced was CD1b-GMM tetramer-negative cells sorted from PBMCs. In DNA, the CDR3 is TGTGCCAGCAGCTGGGGGGGGACCCAGTACTTC. Translated, it gives CASSWGGTQYF.